One sample yielded the 18 T cell receptor beta chains listed below, sequenced in a study of T cell changes during pregnancy in multiple sclerosis. Measured with immunoSEQ multiplex PCR; TCRdb has only the in-frame clones, and not every one. The sample has over 25,000 clones; about nine tenths are singletons. Sequencing was performed on CD8+ T cells from peripheral blood mononuclear cells, taken in the second trimester of pregnancy. These receptor sequences come from a female donor in good health, enrolled as a control in a pregnancy study.

V gene TRBV6-4 combines with J gene TRBJ2-2; D might be TRBD2 (5 bases). V was trimmed by 1 base and J by 4 bases, leaving 7 bases between them. The CDR3 has 14 residues. Germline CDR1 MRHNA, CDR2 SNTAGT. CDR3 region: CASSDLGSTGELFF. DNA for the CDR3: TGTGCCAGCAGTGACTTGGGGAGCACCGGGGAGCTGTTTTTT.

This chain's CDR3 is CASSSGLEYTGELFF. In DNA form, the CDR3 reads TGCGCCAGCAGCTCAGGACTGGAATACACCGGGGAGCTGTTTTTT. The rearrangement links TRBV5-1 to TRBJ2-2; D is perhaps TRBD2 (5 bases). Germline values: CDR1 SGHRS, CDR2 YFSETQ. V shed 3 bases and J shed 3 bases, with 12 bases lying between them. The CDR3 runs 15 residues.

V gene TRBV27 combines with J gene TRBJ1-5, with D uncertain. The CDR3 is 14 amino acids. Germline CDR1 MNHEY, CDR2 SMNVEV (reference sequence). The ends were cut back, 2 bases at V and 4 bases at J, with 9 bases in the middle. CDR3 nucleotides: TGTGCCAGCAGTTTAAGGAGATTGAATCAGCCCCAGCATTTT. Translated: CASSLRRLNQPQHF.

The DNA for the CDR3 is TGTGCCAGCAGTAGCGGGACAGGGAATGGCTACACCTTC. Its translation is CASSSGTGNGYTF. J is TRBJ1-2 and V is TRBV27; TRBD1 aligns across 9 bases. This CDR3 region has 13 residues. The V segment lost 5 bases and the J segment 6 bases; nucleotides outside the gene matches: 4. Per germline, CDR1 MNHEY and CDR2 SMNVEV (reference sequence).

The chain is built from TRBV6-1 and TRBJ2-7, with 7 bases identical to TRBD2. CDR3 length: 15 amino acids. V was pared by 6 bases and J by 2 bases, with 10 bases of the junction left unmatched. The germline V gene encodes CDR1 MNHNS and CDR2 SASEGT. The CDR3: CASRDQWGGPYEQYF. The CDR3 nucleotides are TGTGCCAGCAGGGACCAGTGGGGGGGACCCTACGAGCAGTACTTC.

This clone was counted only a few times. The rearrangement uses TRBV27 and TRBJ1-6, with D possibly being TRBD1 (6 bases). This CDR3 contains 13 residues. CDR1 is MNHEY, CDR2 SMNVEV, per germline (reference sequence). The V end was cut by 6 bases, the J end by 7 bases, with 10 bases between. CDR3 sequence (DNA): TGTGCCAGCAGAAGAGGGGGAAATTCACCCCTCCACTTT. Amino acid sequence: CASRRGGNSPLHF.

V gene TRBV7-9 combines with J gene TRBJ2-1; a possible D gene is TRBD2 (6 bases). Germline lookup yields CDR1 SEHNR and CDR2 FQNEAQ (reference sequence). V lost 5 bases to trimming and J lost 7 bases, with 12 bases between them. This CDR3 has 13 amino acids. The CDR3 nucleotides read TGTGCCAGCAGCGTACACGGGGGTAATGAGCAGTTCTTC. It encodes CASSVHGGNEQFF.

This sequence joins TRBV29-1 and TRBJ2-5; the D is unclear. There are 14 residues in the CDR3. Germline V gene lookup returns CDR1 SQVTM and CDR2 ANQGSEA. V shed 4 bases and J shed 4 bases, with 16 bases lying between them. The CDR3 loop is CSVVDSMDLETQYF. The CDR3 nucleotides read TGCAGCGTTGTTGACTCAATGGATCTAGAGACCCAGTACTTC. Together with reference TRBV29-1 and TRBJ2-5, the CDR3 gives the full variable domain: SAVISQKPSRDICQRGTSLTIQCQVDSQVTMMFWYRQQPGQSLTLIATANQGSEATYESGFVIDKFPISRPNLTFSTLTVSNMSPEDSSIYLCSVVDSMDLETQYFGPGTRLLVL.

This chain uses TRBV27 with TRBJ1-1; no reliable D call. CDR1 is MNHEY, CDR2 SMNVEV, per germline (reference sequence). V lost 0 bases to trimming and J lost 4 bases, with 15 bases between them. CDR3 length equals 16 residues. The CDR3 DNA sequence: TGTGCCAGCAGTTTATCGATCGGCCTGGGGAGCACTGAAGCTTTCTTT. Translating it yields CASSLSIGLGSTEAFF.

The chain carries TRBV6-5 and TRBJ1-2, with 12 nucleotides matching TRBD1. This CDR3 region has 15 residues. Germline V gene lookup returns CDR1 MNHEY and CDR2 SVGAGI. Trimming cost V 7 bases and J 7 bases; bases outside gene matches: 10. Here the CDR3 reads CASNDRDRGLFGYTF. The CDR3, as DNA: TGTGCCAGCAACGACCGGGACAGGGGGCTTTTTGGCTACACCTTC.

The J gene is TRBJ2-6, the V gene TRBV30; 11 bases agree with TRBD2. The junction had 4 bases not matched to a gene; V was cut back by 1 base and J by 2 bases. This CDR3 has 17 amino acids. Germline loops: CDR1 GTSNPN, CDR2 SVGIG (reference sequence). CDR3 in DNA: TGTGCCTGGAGTGCGACTAGCGGGGTCCCTGGGGCCAACGTCCTGACTTTC. Amino acid sequence: CAWSATSGVPGANVLTF.

With regard to this clone: Other nucleotide sequences from this sample produce the same CDR3. The gene calls are TRBV30 and TRBJ2-7, with D possibly matching TRBD1 (6 bases). The V gene's germline CDR1 is GTSNPN and CDR2 SVGIG (reference sequence). The CDR3 is 13 residues long. V lost 0 bases and J 1 base, leaving 7 bases between the germline ends. The CDR3 coding sequence is TGTGCCTGGAGTGTAGGGGGTTCCTACGAGCAGTACTTC. This codes for CAWSVGGSYEQYF.

V and J are TRBV27 and TRBJ2-7, with 8 bases identical to TRBD1. Germline V gene sequence: CDR1 MNHEY, CDR2 SMNVEV (reference sequence). The CDR3 is 13 amino acids. V was pared by 8 bases and J by 3 bases, with 6 bases of the junction left unmatched. CDR3 residues: CASGQGYIYEQYF. The CDR3 nucleotides are TGTGCCAGCGGACAGGGTTATATCTACGAGCAGTACTTC.

This chain uses TRBV4-3 with TRBJ1-6; 9 positions agree with TRBD1. The CDR3 runs 13 residues. From germline, CDR1 is LGHNA and CDR2 YSLEER. Unmatched junction bases numbered 3, after V lost 6 bases and J lost 9 bases. CDR3 sequence (DNA): TGCGCCAGCAGACAGGGGGCGAGTTCACCCCTCCACTTT. This sequence encodes CASRQGASSPLHF.

The chain is built from TRBV5-5 and TRBJ1-1, with unresolved D. V dropped 4 bases and J dropped 0 bases, with 7 bases sitting between them. The CDR3 covers 13 residues. Germline V CDR1 and CDR2: SGHKS, YYEKEE (reference sequence). CDR3 nucleotide sequence: TGTGCCAGCAGCCCGGGTTTGAACACTGAAGCTTTCTTT. Its translation is CASSPGLNTEAFF.

The chain carries TRBV25-1 and TRBJ1-2; D is possibly TRBD1 (6 bases). The CDR3 spans 18 residues. V lost 1 base and J 7 bases, leaving 25 bases between the germline ends. Germline V gives CDR1 MGHDK, CDR2 SYGVNS. CDR3 sequence: CASSEFSSVNTGFGGYTF. In DNA form, the CDR3 reads TGTGCCAGCAGTGAATTTTCCTCCGTGAACACAGGGTTTGGTGGCTACACCTTC.

On this clone: The junction and the germline gene differ at one end; a read error may be behind it. The rearrangement links TRBV4-3 to TRBJ2-1; 7 nucleotides match TRBD1. The CDR3 covers 15 residues. From germline, CDR1 is LGHNA and CDR2 YSLEER. Here the CDR3 DNA reads TGCGCCAGCGCCGTGAGGGAAGGGGGCTACAATGAGCAGCTCTTC. Amino acids: CASAVREGGYNEQLF.

The chain joins TRBV14 to TRBJ2-7; TRBD1 matches at 9 bases. V gave up 5 bases and J gave up 1 base; unmatched junction bases: 3. The CDR3 has 14 amino acids. The germline CDR1 and CDR2 sequences are SGHDN and FVKESK. The CDR3 DNA reads as TGTGCCAGCAGCACCGGGACAGGGTCCTACGAGCAGTACTTC. This sequence encodes CASSTGTGSYEQYF.